This note documents a single T cell receptor (beta chain) sequence. The record originates from a study of blood T cell repertoires in COVID-19. Study overall: The origin of the acute and convalescent COVID-19 samples was the United States, Italy and Spain. PBMCs, B-cell-depleted T cells, or T cells were the source of the cDNA or gDNA that made up the material.

Germline CDR1 reads LGHDT; CDR2 reads YNNKEL (reference sequence). The CDR3 extends over 16 amino acids. The V segment lost 7 bases and the J segment 0 bases; nucleotides outside the gene matches: 6. In the study's own analysis: Amplified reference gene primers provided the basis for estimating nucleated cell counts. Generated by immunoSEQ multiplex PCR, the TCRdb table keeps only in-frame clones and is missing some. That table gives V, J and clone size, and the DNA gave D and trimming. The sample consists of over 350,000 clones, 86% of them appearing once. Sequenced input: peripheral blood. V is TRBV3-1 (or the pseudogene TRBV3-2) and J is TRBJ2-6, with 7 bases lining up with TRBD1. The sequence was collected from a woman aged 25 to 39 with active or convalescent COVID-19. The DNA for the CDR3 is TGTGCCAGCACCGGGACAGTTCCCTCTGGGGCCAACGTCCTGACTTTC. Translated: CASTGTVPSGANVLTF.